A single sample gave rise to the 14 T cell receptor beta chains below, sequenced in a study of shared clonotypes between healthy human individuals. Sequencing used immunoSEQ multiplex PCR; TCRdb keeps in-frame clones, though not all of them. This sample has about 2.3 million clones, with around 92% found just once. What was sequenced was naive CD4+ T cells from PBMCs. Subset indicated: CD45RA+ positively selected. The receptors derive from a man aged 18 to 35 in good health. Some clones in this sample may be carry-over from other donors' samples.

The V and J genes are TRBV29-1 and TRBJ1-1; tentatively, D is TRBD1 (6 bases). The CDR3 loop spans 16 amino acids. The germline V gene encodes CDR1 SQVTM and CDR2 ANQGSEA. V lost 3 bases, J lost 3 bases, and 20 bases lay in between. CDR3 residues: CSVDLWGAHMDTEAFF. The CDR3 region has the DNA TGCAGCGTTGATTTATGGGGGGCGCATATGGACACTGAAGCTTTCTTT.

The rearrangement uses TRBV30 and TRBJ2-1; the match to TRBD2 covers 8 bases. V shed 0 bases, J shed 5 bases, and the junction held 3 bases outside the gene matches. Germline CDR1 reads GTSNPN; CDR2 reads SVGIG (reference sequence). The length of the CDR3 is 14 residues. The CDR3 reads CAWSVPGGNNEQFF. CDR3 nucleotides: TGTGCCTGGAGTGTCCCGGGAGGGAACAATGAGCAGTTCTTC.

This clone was observed a single time. In nucleotides, the CDR3 is TGTGCCAGCAGTTCCACAGGGGAATTAGGTACGCAGTATTTT. Its translation is CASSSTGELGTQYF. The chain has TRBV7-3 and TRBJ2-3; 7 bases align to TRBD1. With V trimmed by 6 bases and J by 8 bases, 11 bases remained unmatched. The CDR3 has 14 residues. CDR1 is SGHTA, CDR2 FQGTGA, per germline.

The chain combines TRBV6-5 with TRBJ2-7; 7 nucleotides agree with TRBD2. Germline V gene sequence: CDR1 MNHEY, CDR2 SVGAGI. The V gene end was trimmed by 2 bases and the J gene end by 2 bases; junction bases not matched to a gene: 6. The CDR3 spans 15 residues. CDR3 sequence reads: CASSYRASGTYEQYF. CDR3 bases: TGTGCCAGCAGTTACAGGGCTAGCGGAACCTACGAGCAGTACTTC.

The J gene is TRBJ2-3, the V gene TRBV29-1, with D tentatively TRBD2 (7 bases). The CDR3 has 16 residues. Germline V gene sequence: CDR1 SQVTM, CDR2 ANQGSEA. Trimming shortened V by 5 bases and J by 0 bases, and 18 bases separated the two germline ends. In nucleotides, the CDR3 is TGCAGCGTTCTGGGGGGGGCCCGCGAAAGCACAGATACGCAGTATTTT. Translation gives CSVLGGARESTDTQYF.

The chain carries TRBV6-6 and TRBJ1-1; TRBD1 is a possible D gene (5 bases). The CDR3 has 13 residues. The germline V gene has CDR1 MNHNY and CDR2 SVGAGI (reference sequence). V dropped 7 bases and J dropped 3 bases, with 12 bases sitting between them. The CDR3 coding sequence is TGTGCCAGCACCGCGGGGGGATACACTGAAGCTTTCTTT. Amino acids: CASTAGGYTEAFF.

The J gene is TRBJ2-4, the V gene TRBV28, with 11 bases lining up with TRBD1. Germline CDR1 and CDR2: MDHEN and SYDVKM. V lost 6 bases, J lost 6 bases, and 7 bases stayed unmatched. This CDR3 has 15 residues. The CDR3 protein is CASSTRTGGRNIQYF. CDR3 DNA sequence: TGTGCCAGCAGCACCCGGACAGGGGGCAGAAACATTCAGTACTTC.

The rearrangement uses TRBV30 and TRBJ2-5; D might be TRBD1 (6 bases). Germline values: CDR1 GTSNPN, CDR2 SVGIG (reference sequence). This CDR3 contains 14 residues. Between the trimmed V and J ends, which lost 4 bases and 3 bases, there was a span of 15 bases. CDR3 in DNA: TGTGCCTGGACGTCCGGGACACCCAAAGAGACCCAGTACTTC. It encodes CAWTSGTPKETQYF. The full variable domain, its missing parts supplied by reference TRBV30 and TRBJ2-5, is SQTIHQWPATLVQPVGSPLSLECTVEGTSNPNLYWYRQAAGRGLQLLFYSVGIGQISSEVPQNLSASRPQDRQFILSSKKLLLSDSGFYLCAWTSGTPKETQYFGPGTRLLVL.

This chain uses TRBV19 with TRBJ1-2; 8 bases are shared with TRBD1. The CDR3 has 13 residues. J gave up 6 bases and V 4 bases, and 4 bases lay outside the gene matches. Germline CDR1 is LNHDA and CDR2 is SQIVND (reference sequence). The CDR3 nucleotides read TGTGCCAGTAGTACCCAGGGGGCTAATGGCTACACCTTC. Protein: CASSTQGANGYTF. Full variable domain (missing parts from reference TRBV19 and TRBJ1-2): DGGITQSPKYLFRKEGQNVTLSCEQNLNHDAMYWYRQDPGQGLRLIYYSQIVNDFQKGDIAEGYSVSREKKESFPLTVTSAQKNPTAFYLCASSTQGANGYTFGSGTRLTVV.

V is TRBV28 and J is TRBJ2-7; possibly TRBD2 for D (5 bases). Germline loops: CDR1 MDHEN, CDR2 SYDVKM. The CDR3 runs to 14 residues. With 4 bases removed from V and 2 bases from J, the gap between germline ends came to 12 bases. DNA for the CDR3: TGTGCCAGCAGTTCCCCCGGGAACCCCTACGAGCAGTACTTC. Residues: CASSSPGNPYEQYF.

In DNA, the CDR3 is TGTGCCAGCAGCTATATGACCGGGACTAGCGGGAGGGGAAGCTCCTACGAGCAGTACTTC. It yields the protein CASSYMTGTSGRGSSYEQYF. This chain connects TRBV5-4 to TRBJ2-7, with 16 positions matching TRBD2. With V trimmed by 3 bases and J by 0 bases, 12 bases remained unmatched. Germline V gene lookup returns CDR1 SGHNT and CDR2 YYREEE (reference sequence). CDR3 length equals 20 residues.

This chain uses TRBV5-4 with TRBJ2-5; D may be TRBD1 or TRBD2 (6 bases each). Looked up from germline, CDR1 is SGHNT and CDR2 is YYREEE (reference sequence). Trimming pared 4 bases from V and 2 bases from J, leaving 15 bases between. This CDR3 has 15 residues. The CDR3 bases are TGTGCCAGCAGCCCCCGGGGGCTAGGGCAAGAGACCCAGTACTTC. Protein: CASSPRGLGQETQYF.

The sample holds one count of this clone. The V call is TRBV28, the J call TRBJ1-4, with TRBD1 matching 8 bases. Germline CDR1 is MDHEN and CDR2 is SYDVKM. CDR3 length equals 13 residues. Losses at the gene ends were 6 bases for V and 8 bases for J; bases not matched to a gene: 5. Written as DNA, the CDR3 is TGTGCCAGCAGGGCAGGGGGCGCGGAAAAACTGTTTTTT. Translated, it gives CASRAGGAEKLFF. Full variable domain (missing parts from reference TRBV28 and TRBJ1-4): DVKVTQSSRYLVKRTGEKVFLECVQDMDHENMFWYRQDPGLGLRLIYFSYDVKMKEKGDIPEGYSVSREKKERFSLILESASTNQTSMYLCASRAGGAEKLFFGSGTQLSVL.

The chain is built from TRBV28 and TRBJ2-1; 9 nucleotides match TRBD2. The CDR3 extends over 14 amino acids. With 5 bases clipped from V and 5 bases from J, the junction kept 4 bases outside the gene matches. Germline CDR1 and CDR2: MDHEN and SYDVKM. CDR3 in DNA: TGTGCCAGCAGTCCTAGCGGGGATGACAATGAGCAGTTCTTC. It is translated as CASSPSGDDNEQFF.